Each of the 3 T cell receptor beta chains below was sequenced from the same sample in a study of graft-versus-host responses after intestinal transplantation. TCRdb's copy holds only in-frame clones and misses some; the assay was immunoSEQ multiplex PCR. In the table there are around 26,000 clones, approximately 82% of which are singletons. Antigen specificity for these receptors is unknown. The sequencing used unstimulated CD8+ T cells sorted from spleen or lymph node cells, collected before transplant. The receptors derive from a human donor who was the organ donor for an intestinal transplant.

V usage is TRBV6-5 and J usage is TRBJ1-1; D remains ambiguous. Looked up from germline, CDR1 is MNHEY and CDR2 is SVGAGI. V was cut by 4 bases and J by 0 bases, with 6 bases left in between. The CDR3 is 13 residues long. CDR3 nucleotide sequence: TGTGCCAGCAGTTCCGGCATGAACACTGAAGCTTTCTTT. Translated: CASSSGMNTEAFF.

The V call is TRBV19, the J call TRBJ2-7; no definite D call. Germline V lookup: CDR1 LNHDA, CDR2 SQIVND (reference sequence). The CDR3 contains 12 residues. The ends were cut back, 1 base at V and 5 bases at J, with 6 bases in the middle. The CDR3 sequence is CASSIAGDEQYF. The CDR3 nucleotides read TGTGCCAGTAGTATAGCCGGCGACGAGCAGTACTTC. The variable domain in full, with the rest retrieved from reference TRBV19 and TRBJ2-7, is DGGITQSPKYLFRKEGQNVTLSCEQNLNHDAMYWYRQDPGQGLRLIYYSQIVNDFQKGDIAEGYSVSREKKESFPLTVTSAQKNPTAFYLCASSIAGDEQYFGPGTRLTVT.

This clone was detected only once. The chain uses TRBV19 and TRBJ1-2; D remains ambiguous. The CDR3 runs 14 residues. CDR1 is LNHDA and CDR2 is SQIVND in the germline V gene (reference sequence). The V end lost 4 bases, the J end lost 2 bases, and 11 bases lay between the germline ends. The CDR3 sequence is CASSNPTGNYGYTF. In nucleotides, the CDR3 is TGTGCCAGTAGTAATCCTACGGGGAACTATGGCTACACCTTC.